Each of the 32 T cell receptor beta chains below was sequenced from the same sample in a study of OX40 agonist ivuxolimab in advanced cancers. Assay used: immunoSEQ multiplex PCR; TCRdb lists only in-frame clones, some missing. The sample shows some 150,000 clones, 90% of them seen only once. Here the sequenced sample was CD4+ or CD8+ T cells sorted from blood, taken in a trial of the OX40 agonist ivuxolimab. Receptor source: an adult with an advanced solid tumor such as melanoma, head and neck, liver or kidney cancer.

The J gene is TRBJ1-1, the V gene TRBV5-1; D not resolved. CDR3 length: 14 amino acids. V was shortened by 2 bases and J by 6 bases, with 14 bases between the two germline ends. Germline V gives CDR1 SGHRS, CDR2 YFSETQ. CDR3 sequence: CASSFGGERAEAFF. The CDR3 bases are TGCGCCAGCAGCTTCGGCGGGGAACGAGCTGAAGCTTTCTTT.

The chain recombines TRBV14 with TRBJ2-1; 7 nucleotides agree with TRBD1. Germline trimming cut 1 base from V and 4 bases from J; bases unmatched to any gene: 4. The germline V gene has CDR1 SGHDN and CDR2 FVKESK. The CDR3 length is 15 residues. The CDR3 region is CASSQGDRVYNEQFF. CDR3 coding DNA: TGTGCCAGCAGCCAAGGAGACAGGGTATACAATGAGCAGTTCTTC.

The CDR3: CASSLWDGKNQETQYF. The DNA for the CDR3 is TGTGCCAGCAGCCTTTGGGACGGGAAAAACCAAGAGACCCAGTACTTC. This chain joins TRBV4-2 and TRBJ2-5, with D perhaps assigned TRBD1 or TRBD2 (5 bases each). This CDR3 region has 16 residues. Trimming stripped 4 bases from V and 0 bases from J, with 15 bases between. In germline, CDR1 is LGHNA, CDR2 YNFKEQ.

The sample holds a few counts of this clone. The chain combines TRBV11-3 with TRBJ2-2; the D gene is possibly TRBD2 (6 bases). The CDR3 contains 18 residues. The ends were cut back, 5 bases at V and 7 bases at J, with 26 bases in the middle. Germline V gene lookup returns CDR1 SGHNT and CDR2 YENEEA. The CDR3 loop is CASSPLKFGAREGGELFF. In nucleotides, the CDR3 is TGTGCCAGCAGCCCCCTAAAATTTGGGGCGCGGGAAGGCGGGGAGCTGTTTTTT.

The chain joins TRBV10-1 to TRBJ2-7; TRBD1 aligns across 9 bases. This CDR3 has 13 residues. V shed 8 bases, J shed 5 bases, and the junction held 7 bases outside the gene matches. Per germline, CDR1 WNHNN and CDR2 SYGVQD (reference sequence). For the CDR3, the DNA is TGCGCCAGCTGGACAGGGGAGCTCGACGAGCAGTACTTC. Protein product: CASWTGELDEQYF.

The chain couples TRBV27 to TRBJ2-7, with 8 bases identical to TRBD1. Germline V gene sequence: CDR1 MNHEY, CDR2 SMNVEV (reference sequence). The trim removed 4 bases at V and 5 bases at J, leaving 7 bases unmatched. CDR3 length: 14 amino acids. The CDR3 region has the DNA TGTGCCAGCAGTTGGGGCAGGGGGCGAGACGAGCAGTACTTC. Protein sequence: CASSWGRGRDEQYF.

This rearrangement joins TRBV27 to TRBJ2-7; TRBD1 matches 10 bases. This CDR3 spans 17 amino acids. Germline assignment: CDR1 MNHEY and CDR2 SMNVEV (reference sequence). V trimming: 1 base; J trimming: 3 bases; junction bases outside the gene matches: 9. The CDR3 is CASSLLPGTGARYEQYF. CDR3 nucleotides: TGTGCCAGCAGTTTATTACCCGGGACAGGGGCCCGCTACGAGCAGTACTTC.

The chain links TRBV5-4 to TRBJ2-2; D is unresolved. The CDR3 consists of 13 residues. With 4 bases removed from V and 1 base from J, the gap between germline ends came to 5 bases. Germline V lookup: CDR1 SGHNT, CDR2 YYREEE (reference sequence). This chain's CDR3 is CASSAENTGELFF. The CDR3 coding sequence is TGTGCCAGCAGCGCGGAGAACACCGGGGAGCTGTTTTTT. Looking up the rest from reference TRBV5-4 and TRBJ2-2 gives the full variable domain: ETGVTQSPTHLIKTRGQQVTLRCSSQSGHNTVSWYQQALGQGPQFIFQYYREEENGRGNFPPRFSGLQFPNYSSELNVNALELDDSALYLCASSAENTGELFFGEGSRLTVL.

CDR3 amino acids: CASSPPGQGNSPLHF. In DNA form, the CDR3 reads TGTGCCAGCAGCCCTCCGGGACAAGGAAATTCACCCCTCCACTTT. This sequence joins TRBV27 and TRBJ1-6; TRBD1 might be the D (6 bases). The CDR3 is 15 residues long. The V end lost 6 bases, the J end lost 7 bases, and 16 bases lay between the germline ends. Germline-derived CDR1 and CDR2 are MNHEY and SMNVEV (reference sequence).

The chain is built from TRBV5-1 and TRBJ1-2; TRBD1 matches 8 bases. The germline V gene encodes CDR1 SGHRS and CDR2 YFSETQ. Germline trimming cut 0 bases from V and 2 bases from J; bases unmatched to any gene: 3. The CDR3 extends over 15 amino acids. The CDR3 spells CASSLAGGSNYGYTF. The CDR3 DNA follows: TGCGCCAGCAGCTTGGCAGGGGGCTCCAACTATGGCTACACCTTC.

The V gene is TRBV19, the J gene TRBJ2-6; D may match TRBD1 or TRBD2 (7 bases each). The CDR3 totals 16 residues. V was pared by 10 bases and J by 2 bases, with 18 bases between. Germline CDR1 LNHDA, CDR2 SQIVND (reference sequence). The CDR3 is CATHWGGTAGANVLTF. The CDR3 DNA reads as TGTGCCACCCACTGGGGGGGGACAGCTGGGGCCAACGTCCTGACTTTC. The full variable domain, completed using reference TRBV19 and TRBJ2-6, is DGGITQSPKYLFRKEGQNVTLSCEQNLNHDAMYWYRQDPGQGLRLIYYSQIVNDFQKGDIAEGYSVSREKKESFPLTVTSAQKNPTAFYLCATHWGGTAGANVLTFGAGSRLTVL.

The chain carries TRBV9 and TRBJ1-3; D uncertain. The CDR3 extends over 15 amino acids. V gave up 3 bases and J gave up 2 bases, with 12 bases separating them. CDR1 is SGDLS, CDR2 YYNGEE, per germline. The chain's CDR3 is CASSGPAGPGNTIYF. CDR3 DNA: TGTGCCAGCAGCGGGCCTGCAGGCCCTGGAAACACCATATATTTT.

The chain joins TRBV27 to TRBJ2-1; the match to TRBD2 covers 14 bases. Germline values: CDR1 MNHEY, CDR2 SMNVEV (reference sequence). V lost 5 bases and J lost 0; bases outside the gene matches: 3. The CDR3 extends over 17 amino acids. The CDR3: CASSGTSGRHSYNEQFF. The CDR3 DNA sequence: TGTGCCAGCAGTGGGACTAGCGGGAGACACTCCTACAATGAGCAGTTCTTC.

The chain carries TRBV7-3 and TRBJ2-1; no reliable D call. Germline-derived CDR1 and CDR2 are SGHTA and FQGTGA. The V and J ends lost 4 bases and 10 bases respectively, with 11 bases between them. This CDR3 comprises 12 residues. As DNA, the CDR3 is TGTGCCAGCAGCTCAACCGGTAGAGAGCAGTTCTTC. This gives the protein CASSSTGREQFF.

This sequence joins TRBV18 and TRBJ1-3; TRBD1 might be the D (6 bases). Trimming took off 3 bases at V and 4 bases at J, with 22 bases between the two ends. Germline lookup yields CDR1 KGHSH and CDR2 LQKENI. The CDR3 is 18 residues long. The CDR3 here is CASSPDLPQGLKGNTIYF. CDR3 in DNA: TGTGCCAGCTCACCTGACTTACCCCAGGGGCTCAAGGGAAACACCATATATTTT.

This chain links TRBV5-6 with TRBJ2-7; possible D gene TRBD1, 6 bases. Germline CDR1 reads SGHDT; CDR2 reads YYEEEE. CDR3 length: 15 residues. With 0 bases removed from V and 1 base from J, the gap between germline ends came to 11 bases. CDR3 region: CASSLEQGLSYEQYF. Written as DNA, the CDR3 is TGTGCCAGCAGCTTGGAACAGGGATTATCCTACGAGCAGTACTTC.

V is TRBV6-5 and J is TRBJ1-2; tentatively, D is TRBD1 (5 bases). Trimming took 4 bases from V and 5 from J, leaving 14 bases between them. The CDR3 spans 14 residues. Germline V gene data show CDR1 as MNHEY and CDR2 as SVGAGI. CDR3 residues: CASSSRGVLYGYTF. CDR3 in DNA: TGTGCCAGCAGTTCTCGGGGGGTACTATATGGCTACACCTTC.

This chain uses TRBV28 with TRBJ2-1; D perhaps matches TRBD2 (6 bases). The germline V and J ends were trimmed by 1 base and 2 bases, with 9 bases remaining between them. This CDR3 contains 15 residues. The V gene's germline CDR1 is MDHEN and CDR2 SYDVKM. In DNA form, the CDR3 reads TGTGCCAGCAGTTTATCGCGGAGGGCCTACAATGAGCAGTTCTTC. Amino acids: CASSLSRRAYNEQFF.

The gene calls are TRBV4-2 and TRBJ2-1; no clear D gene. The CDR3 consists of 15 residues. Trimming pared 6 bases from V and 0 bases from J, leaving 12 bases between. Germline V CDR1 and CDR2: LGHNA, YNFKEQ. The CDR3 DNA follows: TGTGCCAGCAGGGATCGCTTAGGCTCCTACAATGAGCAGTTCTTC. Protein: CASRDRLGSYNEQFF.

The chain couples TRBV27 to TRBJ1-5; 7 bases fit TRBD1. The CDR3 is 14 amino acids. Germline lookup yields CDR1 MNHEY and CDR2 SMNVEV (reference sequence). Losses at the gene ends were 4 bases for V and 7 bases for J; bases not matched to a gene: 7. Here the CDR3 reads CASSSETGRQPQHF. CDR3 nucleotides: TGTGCCAGCAGTTCGGAGACAGGGAGACAGCCCCAGCATTTT.

The chain is built from TRBV15 and TRBJ1-5; TRBD1 is a possible D gene (6 bases). The CDR3 contains 16 residues. Deletions cut 3 bases from V and 5 bases from J, with 17 bases between. CDR1 is LNHNV and CDR2 is YYDKDF in the germline V gene (reference sequence). In DNA form, the CDR3 reads TGTGCCACCAGCAGGAGTACAGGGTTAGAGGATCAGCCCCAGCATTTT. This sequence encodes CATSRSTGLEDQPQHF.

The genes are TRBV7-3 and TRBJ2-7; a possible D gene is TRBD2 (6 bases). The CDR3 extends over 14 amino acids. Trimming left V 2 bases short and J 5 bases short, with 13 bases between. The germline CDR1 and CDR2 sequences are SGHTA and FQGTGA. The CDR3 nucleotides read TGTGCCAGCAGCTTAGGTGGAGGGGCCGACGAGCAGTACTTC. It translates to CASSLGGGADEQYF.

The chain uses TRBV28 and TRBJ1-4, with a weak D call TRBD1 (5 bases). With 5 bases removed from V and 6 bases from J, the gap between germline ends came to 16 bases. The CDR3 loop spans 15 amino acids. Germline assignment: CDR1 MDHEN and CDR2 SYDVKM. The CDR3 coding sequence is TGTGCCAGCAGTCACCCGCGGGGCGATCATGAAAAACTGTTTTTT. It codes for CASSHPRGDHEKLFF.

This clone was seen a handful of times. This sequence joins TRBV6-5 and TRBJ2-7, with D unclear. The CDR3 is made up of 12 amino acids. Trimming cost V 6 bases and J 9 bases, with 15 bases left between them. Germline V gene lookup returns CDR1 MNHEY and CDR2 SVGAGI. The CDR3 sequence: CASRNPLLVQYF. Written as DNA, the CDR3 is TGTGCCAGCAGGAACCCGTTGTTGGTGCAGTACTTC.

V is TRBV6-5 and J is TRBJ1-3; D is undetermined. The CDR3 covers 13 residues. The V gene's germline CDR1 is MNHEY and CDR2 SVGAGI. V was shortened by 7 bases and J by 4 bases, with 11 bases between the two germline ends. CDR3 bases: TGTGCCAGCAAGACAAACCAGGGAAACACCATATATTTT. It translates to CASKTNQGNTIYF.

The chain recombines TRBV7-6 with TRBJ2-1; a weak D match, TRBD2 (6 bases). Germline lookup yields CDR1 SGHVS and CDR2 FNYEAQ. V dropped 10 bases and J dropped 3 bases, with 19 bases sitting between them. The CDR3 covers 15 residues. Here the CDR3 DNA reads TGTGCCACCATGGAGGCGGGAATAGGCTACAATGAGCAGTTCTTC. Protein product: CATMEAGIGYNEQFF.

The rearrangement uses TRBV28 and TRBJ2-5; 11 nucleotides agree with TRBD2. CDR3 length: 15 amino acids. Trimming took 2 bases from V and 6 from J; bases not matched to a gene: 5. CDR1 and CDR2 (germline): MDHEN, SYDVKM. The CDR3 DNA is TGTGCCAGCAGTTTAAATACTAGCGGGAGAAAGACCCAGTACTTC. It codes for CASSLNTSGRKTQYF. Complete variable domain (other parts from reference TRBV28 and TRBJ2-5): DVKVTQSSRYLVKRTGEKVFLECVQDMDHENMFWYRQDPGLGLRLIYFSYDVKMKEKGDIPEGYSVSREKKERFSLILESASTNQTSMYLCASSLNTSGRKTQYFGPGTRLLVL.

Here the CDR3 DNA reads TGTGCCAGCATTCGACCGGGACTAGCGGGCGACGAGCAGTACTTC. Protein product: CASIRPGLAGDEQYF. This chain links TRBV28 with TRBJ2-7; 12 bases agree with TRBD2. CDR3 length: 15 amino acids. From germline, CDR1 is MDHEN and CDR2 SYDVKM. The V and J ends lost 7 bases and 5 bases, in that order; junction bases with no gene match: 9. The full variable domain, in which reference TRBV28 and TRBJ2-7 provide the parts outside the CDR3, is DVKVTQSSRYLVKRTGEKVFLECVQDMDHENMFWYRQDPGLGLRLIYFSYDVKMKEKGDIPEGYSVSREKKERFSLILESASTNQTSMYLCASIRPGLAGDEQYFGPGTRLTVT.

The chain recombines TRBV28 with TRBJ2-2, with D hard to call. The CDR3 sequence is 13 residues long. Trimming pared 3 bases from V and 11 bases from J, leaving 13 bases between. Germline V gives CDR1 MDHEN, CDR2 SYDVKM. The CDR3 bases are TGTGCCAGCAGTTTGGTGGTCAGGCGCGAGCTGTTTTTT. Translation: CASSLVVRRELFF. Supplemented by reference TRBV28 and TRBJ2-2, the full variable domain reads DVKVTQSSRYLVKRTGEKVFLECVQDMDHENMFWYRQDPGLGLRLIYFSYDVKMKEKGDIPEGYSVSREKKERFSLILESASTNQTSMYLCASSLVVRRELFFGEGSRLTVL.

The chain employs TRBV13 and TRBJ2-1, with a tentative D call TRBD2 (5 bases). The V end lost 5 bases, the J end lost 1 base, and 9 bases lay between the germline ends. CDR3 length: 14 amino acids. Germline V gene data show CDR1 as PRHDT and CDR2 as FYEKMQ (reference sequence). The CDR3 nucleotides read TGTGCCAGCAGCGTAAGCGGATCCTACAATGAGCAGTTCTTC. Translated, it gives CASSVSGSYNEQFF. The whole variable domain, filled in from reference TRBV13 and TRBJ2-1, reads AAGVIQSPRHLIKEKRETATLKCYPIPRHDTVYWYQQGPGQDPQFLISFYEKMQSDKGSIPDRFSAQQFSDYHSELNMSSLELGDSALYFCASSVSGSYNEQFFGPGTRLTVL.

The J gene is TRBJ1-1, the V gene TRBV6-5; D uncertain. The CDR3 length is 13 residues. Germline V gives CDR1 MNHEY, CDR2 SVGAGI. V was trimmed by 8 bases and J by 1 base, leaving 11 bases between them. The chain's CDR3 is CASWERKNTEAFF. CDR3 bases: TGTGCCAGCTGGGAGCGAAAGAACACTGAAGCTTTCTTT.

The chain uses TRBV19 and TRBJ2-2, with D possibly matching TRBD1 (7 bases). The germline CDR1 and CDR2 sequences are LNHDA and SQIVND (reference sequence). The CDR3 length is 13 residues. V lost 8 bases to trimming and J lost 4 bases, with 11 bases between them. The CDR3 sequence is CASRQGGTGELFF. CDR3 DNA: TGTGCCAGTCGACAGGGAGGCACCGGGGAGCTGTTTTTT.